This TCR beta chain was sequenced for a study of OX40 agonist ivuxolimab in advanced cancers. Overall study results and limits: Certain nonresponders likewise exhibited a low normalized T-cell clonal expansion. Clonal expansion by week 6 occurred in CD4+ and CD8+ blood T cells (at 0.1 to 3.0 mg/kg).

Germline values: CDR1 MNHEY, CDR2 SMNVEV (reference sequence). Trimming took 2 bases from V and 0 from J, leaving 7 bases between them. The CDR3 covers 15 residues. Concerning this clone itself: Its antigen is unknown.

Here immunoSEQ multiplex PCR was the method, and the copy in TCRdb shows in-frame clones only, minus some. The sample yields 65,000 to 90,000 clones, almost 90% seen once. Blood specimens came from baseline, cycle 4 day 1, and cycle 7 day 1. V usage is TRBV27 and J usage is TRBJ2-2; D is unresolved. This receptor was taken from an adult with an advanced solid tumor such as melanoma, head and neck, liver or kidney cancer. The input for sequencing was CD4+ or CD8+ T cells sorted from blood, taken in a trial of the OX40 agonist ivuxolimab. In nucleotides, the CDR3 is TGTGCCAGCAGTTTAAGAGAACCGAACACCGGGGAGCTGTTTTTT. Its translation is CASSLREPNTGELFF.